Described below is a single T cell receptor (beta chain) sequence and its context. The data stem from a study of T cells after somatic rescue of genetic block. The CDR3 is 16 residues long. V was trimmed by 5 bases and J by 8 bases, leaving 21 bases between them. The germline V gene encodes CDR1 MNHEY and CDR2 SMNVEV (reference sequence). Using immunoSEQ multiplex PCR, the repertoire was profiled, and TCRdb retains in-frame clones only, with some absent. This sample has 80,000 to 100,000 clones, with about nine tenths found just once. The source is a woman aged 18-29 years. The specimen sequenced was peripheral blood mononuclear cells (PBMCs). The chain is built from TRBV27 and TRBJ1-4; D might be TRBD1 (5 bases). The chain's CDR3 is CASSGPGRLRGEKLFF. The CDR3 DNA reads as TGTGCCAGCAGTGGACCGGGGCGCCTAAGAGGGGAAAAACTGTTTTTT.